This T cell receptor beta chain appears in the sequencing data of a study of Graves' ophthalmopathy and Graves' hyperthyroidism. TCR beta CDR3 regions were amplified from RNA transcripts. HTBI primers served in a first-round RT-PCR, which a second-round multiplex PCR followed. A single record per CDR3 protein comes from TCRdb applying MiXCR to the multiplex PCR reads. The table shows over a million distinct CDR3 sequences, with roughly two fifths occurring only once. The V end lost 2 bases, the J end lost 4 bases, and 17 bases lay between the germline ends. The CDR3 length is 16 residues. CDR1 and CDR2 from the germline V gene are SGHAT and FQNNGV. This clonotype was observed many times.

The sequence came from an adult man with Graves' hyperthyroidism. Sample: peripheral blood or thyroid tissue (not recorded which). The chain is built from TRBV11-2 and TRBJ1-1, with a tentative D call TRBD1 (6 bases). CDR3 in DNA: TGTGCCAGCAGCTTAAGAGGGGGGGCGGTGAGCACTGAAGCTTTCTTT. Protein sequence: CASSLRGGAVSTEAFF.